The 15 T cell receptor beta chains listed next were all sequenced from one sample in a study of cytomegalovirus exposure and HLA in healthy donors. Repertoires were generated with immunoSEQ multiplex PCR, while TCRdb's copy carries only in-frame clones and drops some. Of approximately 220,000 clones listed, about nine tenths are singletons. Specimen: PBMCs. These receptors all stem from a young woman in good health and CMV-seronegative.

The V gene is TRBV28, the J gene TRBJ2-1; 16 bases match TRBD2. The V gene end was trimmed by 4 bases and the J gene end by 9 bases; junction bases not matched to a gene: 9. Germline V gives CDR1 MDHEN, CDR2 SYDVKM. The CDR3 runs to 17 residues. CDR3 DNA: TGTGCCAGCAGTTCACCCGGGACTAGCGGGAGGGCAGGTGAGCAGTTCTTC. This codes for CASSSPGTSGRAGEQFF.

This chain connects TRBV6-1 to TRBJ1-1; TRBD1 aligns across 8 bases. The CDR3 is made up of 14 amino acids. V dropped 7 bases and J dropped 1; count of bases not matched to a gene: 5. CDR1 and CDR2 (germline): MNHNS, SASEGT. CDR3 in amino acids: CASKRGQGNTEAFF. The CDR3 nucleotides read TGTGCCAGCAAAAGAGGACAGGGGAACACTGAAGCTTTCTTT.

This rearrangement joins TRBV27 to TRBJ1-2, with a possible D match to TRBD1 (6 bases). Germline V gene data show CDR1 as MNHEY and CDR2 as SMNVEV (reference sequence). The CDR3 loop spans 16 amino acids. Trimming pared 7 bases from V and 8 bases from J, leaving 26 bases between. The CDR3 bases are TGTGCCAGCACCCATTCATTTGGGTTGGGACACGCAGGCTACACCTTC. It is translated as CASTHSFGLGHAGYTF.

The chain links TRBV18 to TRBJ1-1, with a weak D call TRBD1 (6 bases). CDR3 size: 15 residues. Deletions cut 6 bases from V and 6 bases from J, with 20 bases between. The germline V gene has CDR1 KGHSH and CDR2 LQKENI. For the CDR3, the DNA is TGTGCCAGCTCGCCAGGTGTGGGGGCTGGACCTGAAGCTTTCTTT. Residues: CASSPGVGAGPEAFF. Complete variable domain (other parts from reference TRBV18 and TRBJ1-1): NAGVMQNPRHLVRRRGQEARLRCSPMKGHSHVYWYRQLPEEGLKFMVYLQKENIIDESGMPKERFSAEFPKEGPSILRIQQVVRGDSAAYFCASSPGVGAGPEAFFGQGTRLTVV.

This rearrangement joins TRBV6-4 to TRBJ1-1, with D perhaps matching TRBD1 (5 bases). The CDR3 is 14 amino acids. Trimming shortened V by 3 bases and J by 3 bases, and 11 bases separated the two germline ends. The germline V gene encodes CDR1 MRHNA and CDR2 SNTAGT. The DNA of the CDR3 is TGTGCCAGCAGTGAAAACCGGGGGGACACTGAAGCTTTCTTT. Translating gives CASSENRGDTEAFF.

The genes are TRBV23-1 and TRBJ1-2, with 7 positions matching TRBD1. TRBV23-1 is sorted into the ORF group, with uncertain function. The CDR3 contains 17 residues. Trimming took 4 bases from V and 8 from J; bases not matched to a gene: 19. DNA for the CDR3: TGCGCCAGCAGTCCAGATCGGACAGGCCCTAAACGTCGGGGCTACACCTTC. Protein: CASSPDRTGPKRRGYTF.

This clone was found once. The chain employs TRBV6-1 and TRBJ2-7; D perhaps matches TRBD1 (6 bases). The CDR3 sequence is 15 residues long. V lost 2 bases and J 2 bases, leaving 13 bases between the germline ends. Germline values: CDR1 MNHNS, CDR2 SASEGT. This CDR3 is CASSEYTGQTYEQYF. CDR3 in DNA: TGTGCCAGCAGTGAATATACAGGGCAGACCTACGAGCAGTACTTC.

The rearrangement uses TRBV28 and TRBJ2-3; 9 bases map to TRBD2. Germline assignment: CDR1 MDHEN and CDR2 SYDVKM. With 4 bases clipped from V and 5 bases from J, the junction kept 13 bases outside the gene matches. The CDR3 is 17 amino acids. CDR3 in DNA: TGTGCCAGCAGTTCCGCCCGACTAGCGGAGCCGCGAGATACGCAGTATTTT. Translated: CASSSARLAEPRDTQYF.

V usage is TRBV29-1 and J usage is TRBJ2-7, with D possibly being TRBD1 (6 bases). Per the germline V gene, CDR1 is SQVTM and CDR2 is ANQGSEA. Trimming took 7 bases from V and 1 from J, leaving 8 bases between them. CDR3 length equals 11 residues. CDR3 coding DNA: TGCAGCGGAGGACAGTCCTACGAGCAGTACTTC. It yields the protein CSGGQSYEQYF.

J is TRBJ1-2 and V is TRBV10-3, with D unresolved. V was trimmed by 4 bases and J by 4 bases, leaving 7 bases between them. Germline V gene lookup returns CDR1 ENHRY and CDR2 SYGVKD. The CDR3 loop spans 12 amino acids. The CDR3 region has the DNA TGTGCCATCAGTGGGCCCTCCTATGGCTACACCTTC. Its translation: CAISGPSYGYTF.

This rearrangement joins TRBV27 to TRBJ1-2; D gene ambiguous. This CDR3 spans 13 amino acids. The V end lost 3 bases, the J end lost 4 bases, and 9 bases lay between the germline ends. Germline V CDR1 and CDR2: MNHEY, SMNVEV (reference sequence). CDR3: CASSFGQTYGYTF. CDR3 in DNA: TGTGCCAGCAGTTTTGGGCAGACCTATGGCTACACCTTC.

This chain uses TRBV18 with TRBJ1-1; tentatively, D is TRBD1 (5 bases). The V gene's germline CDR1 is KGHSH and CDR2 LQKENI. The CDR3 runs 16 residues. V was pared by 5 bases and J by 1 base, with 17 bases between. CDR3 sequence: CASSVNPPGGNTEAFF. CDR3 DNA: TGTGCCAGCTCAGTCAACCCCCCGGGGGGGAACACTGAAGCTTTCTTT.

The chain links TRBV11-2 to TRBJ2-1, with TRBD1 matching 9 bases. Trimming removed 4 bases from V and 4 bases from J; junction bases left unmatched: 5. Looked up from germline, CDR1 is SGHAT and CDR2 is FQNNGV. This CDR3 is built from 15 residues. CDR3 sequence: CASSSDRGAYNEQFF. CDR3 coding DNA: TGTGCCAGCAGCTCCGACAGGGGGGCGTACAATGAGCAGTTCTTC.

This clone was picked up one time. This sequence joins TRBV5-1 and TRBJ2-1; 16 bases line up with TRBD2. This CDR3 spans 17 amino acids. Looked up from germline, CDR1 is SGHRS and CDR2 is YFSETQ. J lost 6 bases, V lost 4 bases, and 7 bases had no gene match. The DNA for the CDR3 is TGCGCCAGCAGCGCGGGACTAGCGGGAGGGCCCGGCAATGAGCAGTTCTTC. Amino acid sequence: CASSAGLAGGPGNEQFF.

The chain uses TRBV18 and TRBJ1-5; possible D gene TRBD1, 6 bases. Trimming left V 6 bases short and J 3 bases short, with 12 bases between. Germline CDR1 and CDR2: KGHSH and LQKENI. The CDR3 contains 14 residues. CDR3 amino acids: CASSDAGDNQPQHF. CDR3 DNA sequence: TGTGCCAGCTCGGACGCAGGGGACAATCAGCCCCAGCATTTT.